The 16 T cell receptor beta chains below come from one sample, sequenced in a study of human T cells and chemical hapten exposure. A single record per CDR3 protein comes from TCRdb applying MiXCR to the RACE reads. The sample contains more than 80,000 distinct CDR3 sequences, about 6.8% of which appear only once. Time point denoted: patch test 1, 2 weeks after DPC sensitization. Treatment of the sample: therapeutic diphenylcyclopropenone sensitization with weekly scalp DPC. The material was whole blood, obtained in connection with sensitization to the hapten diphenylcyclopropenone (DPC). These receptors all come from a woman between 25 and 40 years old with alopecia areata. Some clones in this sample may be carry-over from other donors' samples.

The table lists this clonotype with a few counts. The chain carries TRBV9 and TRBJ1-2, with D unclear. CDR1 and CDR2 (germline): SGDLS, YYNGEE. The CDR3 sequence is 15 residues long. V was clipped by 4 bases and J by 3 bases, with 16 bases between them. The CDR3 region is CASSPRRSGDYGYTF. CDR3 coding DNA: TGTGCCAGCAGCCCACGGAGGTCAGGAGACTATGGCTACACCTTC.

This clonotype showed up just a few times. V and J are TRBV30 and TRBJ2-5, with D perhaps matching TRBD2 (5 bases). Trimming stripped 1 base from V and 1 base from J, with 7 bases between. The germline V gene has CDR1 GTSNPN and CDR2 SVGIG (reference sequence). The CDR3 contains 13 residues. CDR3 loop: CAWSGGFQETQYF. In DNA, the CDR3 is TGTGCCTGGAGTGGAGGGTTCCAAGAGACCCAGTACTTC.

This clonotype was seen only a few times. The chain employs TRBV2 and TRBJ1-2; 11 nucleotides align to TRBD1. The germline CDR1 and CDR2 sequences are SNHLY and FYNNEI. The J segment lost 6 bases and the V segment lost 0 bases, leaving 0 bases of the junction unmatched. This CDR3 is 14 amino acids long. The CDR3 sequence is CASSEAGQGDGYTF. CDR3 in DNA: TGTGCCAGCAGTGAAGCGGGACAGGGGGATGGCTACACCTTC.

This clonotype has only a few counts. V is TRBV2 and J is TRBJ2-1, with D maybe TRBD1 (5 bases). The CDR3 has 14 residues. The germline gives CDR1 SNHLY, CDR2 FYNNEI. Deletions cut 3 bases from V and 6 bases from J, with 12 bases between. This CDR3 is CASSDPIRVNEQFF. The CDR3 DNA follows: TGTGCCAGCAGTGACCCGATCAGGGTCAATGAGCAGTTCTTC.

This clonotype was picked up one time. The chain joins TRBV6-5 to TRBJ2-3; tentatively, D is TRBD2 (5 bases). Per the germline V gene, CDR1 is MNHEY and CDR2 is SVGAGI. This CDR3 is built from 15 residues. Trimming left V 2 bases short and J 2 bases short, with 11 bases between. The CDR3 loop reads CASSYAGVSTDTQYF. CDR3 DNA: TGTGCCAGCAGTTACGCGGGCGTATCCACAGATACGCAGTATTTT.

This clonotype was found many times. The J gene is TRBJ2-6, the V gene TRBV6-5; D is unclear. Trimming cost V 8 bases and J 3 bases, with 2 bases left between them. Germline CDR1 is MNHEY and CDR2 is SVGAGI. CDR3 length: 11 residues. In DNA, the CDR3 is TGTGCCAGCTATGGGGCCAACGTCCTGACTTTC. It codes for CASYGANVLTF.

This clonotype was picked up many times. The chain uses TRBV25-1 and TRBJ2-2; D unresolved. Trimming removed 2 bases from V and 1 base from J, with 2 bases in between. The CDR3 covers 13 residues. Per the germline V gene, CDR1 is MGHDK and CDR2 is SYGVNS. The CDR3 protein is CASSEGNTGELFF. CDR3 nucleotides: TGTGCCAGCAGTGAAGGGAACACCGGGGAGCTGTTTTTT.

This clonotype has a handful of counts. This chain joins TRBV19 and TRBJ1-1; TRBD1 aligns across 10 bases. CDR1 LNHDA and CDR2 SQIVND come from the germline V gene (reference sequence). The J segment lost 4 bases and the V segment lost 1 base, leaving 3 bases of the junction unmatched. This CDR3 contains 15 residues. CDR3 bases: TGTGCCAGTAGTATAGTGGGACAGGGGACCACTGAAGCTTTCTTT. Translating gives CASSIVGQGTTEAFF.

A word on this clonotype: A read error may be the cause here, since a much bigger clone is one base away. CDR3 sequence: CANSFGTYTEAFF. The CDR3 nucleotides are TGCGCCAACAGCTTTGGGACTTACACTGAAGCTTTCTTT. The chain carries TRBV5-1 and TRBJ1-1, with D possibly TRBD1 on 5 matching bases. CDR1 and CDR2 (germline): SGHRS, YFSETQ. This CDR3 has 13 amino acids.

In this sample, this clonotype turned up many times. The chain couples TRBV20-1 to TRBJ2-7; 11 bases match TRBD2. V dropped 5 bases and J dropped 0; count of bases not matched to a gene: 6. The germline V gene encodes CDR1 DFQATT and CDR2 SNEGSKA (reference sequence). The CDR3 length is 15 residues. The CDR3 is CSAFSGGASSYEQYF. CDR3 DNA sequence: TGCAGTGCTTTTAGCGGGGGGGCAAGCTCCTACGAGCAGTACTTC.

The table lists this clonotype with many counts. The V and J genes are TRBV4-2 and TRBJ2-7; 8 bases line up with TRBD2. Germline CDR1 reads LGHNA; CDR2 reads YNFKEQ. The CDR3 runs 16 residues. V shed 1 base and J 4 bases; nucleotides not matched to a gene: 9. The CDR3 is CASSQGSGGGSYEQYF. Here the CDR3 DNA reads TGTGCCAGCAGCCAAGGTTCCGGGGGGGGCTCGTACGAGCAGTACTTC.

This clonotype was recorded many times. The rearrangement joins TRBV30 to TRBJ1-6; D is ambiguous. This CDR3 is built from 13 residues. Germline loops: CDR1 GTSNPN, CDR2 SVGIG (reference sequence). The V and J ends lost 0 bases and 8 bases respectively, with 8 bases between them. The CDR3 loop is CAWSVGSDSPLHF. The CDR3 region has the DNA TGTGCCTGGAGTGTCGGATCAGATTCACCCCTCCACTTT.

This clonotype was seen a few times. Mismatch with germline at one junction end may stem from a read error. The chain uses TRBV12-3 or TRBV12-4 and TRBJ1-6, with D uncertain. The CDR3 covers 15 residues. In DNA, the CDR3 is TGTGCCAGCAGCCCCCGCGGGGTTGGTAATTCACCCCTCAACTTT. Translation gives CASSPRGVGNSPLNF.

This clonotype appeared a few times. This chain joins TRBV3-1 and TRBJ1-2, with 7 bases lining up with TRBD1. The germline V gene encodes CDR1 LGHDT and CDR2 YNNKEL (reference sequence). This CDR3 spans 14 amino acids. The ends lost 4 bases at V and 3 bases at J; junction bases unmatched: 5. Here the CDR3 reads CASSPRDRDYGYTF. The CDR3 nucleotides read TGTGCCAGCAGCCCCCGAGACAGGGACTATGGCTACACCTTC.

This clonotype was found many times. This chain links TRBV20-1 with TRBJ2-7; 11 bases agree with TRBD1. There are 14 residues in the CDR3. CDR1 and CDR2 (germline): DFQATT, SNEGSKA (reference sequence). V lost 6 bases, J lost 1 base, and 5 bases stayed unmatched. The CDR3 DNA reads TGCAGTGCGCTGGGACAGGGGGTATCCTACGAGCAGTACTTC. Residues: CSALGQGVSYEQYF.

Many counts were recorded for this clonotype. This chain joins TRBV3-1 and TRBJ1-1, with D possibly being TRBD1 (6 bases). The V end lost 2 bases, the J end lost 10 bases, and 17 bases lay between the germline ends. Germline V lookup: CDR1 LGHDT, CDR2 YNNKEL (reference sequence). The CDR3 is made up of 14 amino acids. In DNA form, the CDR3 reads TGTGCCAGCAGCCAAATCACCACGTCAGGGGTAGCTTTCTTT. Its translation is CASSQITTSGVAFF.